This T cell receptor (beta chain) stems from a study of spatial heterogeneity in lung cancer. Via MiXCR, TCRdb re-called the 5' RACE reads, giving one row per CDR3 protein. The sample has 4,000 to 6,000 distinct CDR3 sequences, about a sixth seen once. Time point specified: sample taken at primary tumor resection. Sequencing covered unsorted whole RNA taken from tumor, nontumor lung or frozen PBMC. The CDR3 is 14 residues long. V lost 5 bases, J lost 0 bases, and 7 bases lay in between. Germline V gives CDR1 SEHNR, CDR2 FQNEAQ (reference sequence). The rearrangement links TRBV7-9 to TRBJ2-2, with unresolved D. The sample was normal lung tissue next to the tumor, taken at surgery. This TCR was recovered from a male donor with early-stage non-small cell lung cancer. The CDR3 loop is CASSKGPNTGELFF. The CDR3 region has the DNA TGTGCCAGCAGCAAAGGTCCGAACACCGGGGAGCTGTTTTTT.